This TCR beta chain was sequenced during a study of siplizumab effects on memory and regulatory T cells (dated by TCRdb to about 2019). For the study in its entirety: The effect of the anti-CD2 antibody siplizumab on alloreactive T-cell subsets was examined in allogeneic mixed lymphocyte reactions constructed from human PBMCs.

Measured from the cysteine to the phenylalanine, the CDR3 is 12 residues long. The retained sequence is limited to the CDR3, 36 bases, with the frame set at the first base. Taken from the germline V gene, the CDR1 and CDR2 loops are MNHEY and SVGAGI. V loses 5 bases, J loses 3 bases, and the germline ends lie 7 bases apart. Note on this clone: What antigen it recognizes has not been identified. No per-base quality is available; no much larger clone lies one base away.

Overall study outcomes, separate from this receptor: The suppressive function of proliferating Tregs from siplizumab cultures was not functionally confirmed. Siplizumab significantly lowered the cumulative frequency of alloreactive sequences that could be traced to unstimulated CD4+ memory T cells. About 80-97% of proliferating CD4+ or CD8+ clones could not be given a naive or memory phenotype. Unstimulated naive T cells appeared more diverse than memory T cells, and naive cells seemed to contribute substantially to the alloresponse. Because sequences below about 10^-5 frequency were poorly captured, only a minor fraction of alloreactive clones could be mapped to unstimulated subsets. Of the alloreactive CD4+ clones that could be mapped, the Treg-derived share averaged roughly 73% with siplizumab compared with roughly 27% in control reactions.

Libraries came from the immunoSEQ multiplex PCR assay. Each sample had 80,000 to 100,000 TCR templates assayed by the deep sequencing platform. Genomic DNA extracted from sorted T cells was used for TCRbeta CDR3 sequencing. For the original study's pipeline: The R programming language was used for clonal analysis of the TCRbeta CDR3 data. Unstimulated samples were compared with post-reaction CFSE-low samples to define alloreactive CD4+ and CD8+ clones. Regulatory or non-regulatory origin was assigned to alloreactive CD4+ clones by matching of sequences to sorted unstimulated Treg and non-Treg repertoires. TCRdb holds this immuneACCESS table with in-frame rearrangements only. Some clones are missing; in checked studies, unresolved V genes explain under half, and the rest has no known cause. D and trimming come from the DNA, and the V and J calls and clone size come from that table. This sample holds tens of thousands of clones; roughly 83% were observed only once. The ten largest make up 3.5% to 4% of the sample.

In addition, sequencing in three donor pairs included unstimulated CD8+ effector memory subsets alongside CD4+ naive, CD8+ naive, CD8+ TEMRA and CD4+ memory subsets. Sorted unstimulated T cells and proliferating T cells recovered from mixed lymphocyte reactions were subjected to TCRbeta CDR3 sequencing. Fresh whole blood from nine to eleven HLA-typed healthy donors served as the source for isolating PBMCs. The chain is made from TRBV6-5 and TRBJ1-1, with the D gene not clear enough to name. This TCR came from a human donor in good health. Sequenced input: memory CD4+ T cells sorted from blood. The cell subset or site tag for this specimen amounts to: unstimulated CD4+ memory T cells. DNA sequence: TGTGCCAGCAGTGCGAGGGACACTGAAGCTTTCTTT. This sequence encodes CASSARDTEAFF.